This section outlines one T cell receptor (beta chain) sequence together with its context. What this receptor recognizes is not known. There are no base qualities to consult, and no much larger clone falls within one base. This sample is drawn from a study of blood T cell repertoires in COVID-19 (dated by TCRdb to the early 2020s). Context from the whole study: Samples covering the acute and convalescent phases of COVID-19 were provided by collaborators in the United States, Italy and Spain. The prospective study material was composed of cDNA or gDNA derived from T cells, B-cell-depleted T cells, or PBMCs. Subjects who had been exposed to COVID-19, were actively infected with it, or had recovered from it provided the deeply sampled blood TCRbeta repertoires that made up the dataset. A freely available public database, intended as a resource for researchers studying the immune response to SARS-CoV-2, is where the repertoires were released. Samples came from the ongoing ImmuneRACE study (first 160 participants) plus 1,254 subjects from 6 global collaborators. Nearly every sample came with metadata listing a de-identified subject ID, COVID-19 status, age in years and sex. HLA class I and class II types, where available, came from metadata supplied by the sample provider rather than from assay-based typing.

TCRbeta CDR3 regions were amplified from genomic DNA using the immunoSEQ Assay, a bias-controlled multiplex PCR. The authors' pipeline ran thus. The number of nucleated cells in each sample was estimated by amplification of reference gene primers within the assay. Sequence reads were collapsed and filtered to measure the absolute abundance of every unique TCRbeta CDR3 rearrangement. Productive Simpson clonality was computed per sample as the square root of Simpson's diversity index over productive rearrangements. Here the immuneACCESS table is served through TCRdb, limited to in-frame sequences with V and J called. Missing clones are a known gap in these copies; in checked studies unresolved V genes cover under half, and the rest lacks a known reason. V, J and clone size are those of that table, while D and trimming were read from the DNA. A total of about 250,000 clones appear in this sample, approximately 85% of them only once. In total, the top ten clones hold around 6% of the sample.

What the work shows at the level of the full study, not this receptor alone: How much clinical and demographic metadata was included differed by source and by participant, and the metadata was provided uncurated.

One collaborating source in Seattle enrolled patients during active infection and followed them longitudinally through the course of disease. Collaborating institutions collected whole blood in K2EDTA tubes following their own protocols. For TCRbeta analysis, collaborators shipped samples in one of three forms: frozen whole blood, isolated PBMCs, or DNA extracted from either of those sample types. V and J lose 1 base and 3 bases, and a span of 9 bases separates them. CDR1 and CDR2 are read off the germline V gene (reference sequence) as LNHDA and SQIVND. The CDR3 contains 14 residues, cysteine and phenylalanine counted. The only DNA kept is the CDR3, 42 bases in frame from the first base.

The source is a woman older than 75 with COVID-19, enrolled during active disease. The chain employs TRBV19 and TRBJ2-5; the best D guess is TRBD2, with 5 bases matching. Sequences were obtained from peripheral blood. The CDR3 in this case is CASSIAGNKETQYF. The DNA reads TGTGCCAGTAGTATAGCGGGGAATAAAGAGACCCAGTACTTC.